Sequencing of this T cell receptor (beta chain) was carried out in a study of PD-1 blockade in mismatch repair-deficient tumors. Study-level background: Enrolled about 2013-2017, patients had progressing, pretreated mismatch repair-deficient cancers of about a dozen types. General study points: Rapid post-treatment expansion, then contraction, generally preceding radiologic response, marked tumor-resident clones.

Every patient had mismatch repair deficiency by PCR or immunohistochemistry. A few pembrolizumab responders had their TCRs sequenced. A note on this clone: Its antigen is unidentified.

Germline V gene data show CDR1 as LNHDA and CDR2 as SQIVND (reference sequence). Trimming stripped 6 bases from V and 5 bases from J, with 20 bases between. The CDR3 has 15 residues. Only in-frame clones appear in the TCRdb table, and some are missing; sequencing was by immunoSEQ multiplex PCR. The table has over 75,000 clones, over 70% seen once. This material consisted of peripheral blood, taken 12 weeks after starting pembrolizumab. This chain joins TRBV19 and TRBJ2-7, with D tentatively TRBD2 (5 bases). The source of this sequence is an adult with mismatch repair-deficient cancer. CDR3 protein: CASSSAAYSTDEQYF. The DNA of the CDR3 is TGTGCCAGTAGCTCAGCGGCCTATAGCACGGACGAGCAGTACTTC. The entire variable domain, with the rest obtained from reference TRBV19 and TRBJ2-7, is as follows: DGGITQSPKYLFRKEGQNVTLSCEQNLNHDAMYWYRQDPGQGLRLIYYSQIVNDFQKGDIAEGYSVSREKKESFPLTVTSAQKNPTAFYLCASSSAAYSTDEQYFGPGTRLTVT.